This T cell receptor beta chain was identified during a study of blood T cell repertoires in COVID-19 (dated by TCRdb to about 2020). A note on the overall study: Collaborator samples came from the United States, Italy and Spain and covered acute and convalescent phases of COVID-19. A freely available public database, intended as a resource for researchers studying the immune response to SARS-CoV-2, is where the repertoires were released. HLA class I and class II types, where available, came from metadata supplied by the sample provider rather than from assay-based typing. Samples were obtained from the ongoing ImmuneRACE study (first 160 participants) and from roughly 1,300 subjects provided by 6 global collaborators. The prospective study material was composed of cDNA or gDNA derived from T cells, B-cell-depleted T cells, or PBMCs. Deeply sampled blood TCRbeta repertoires from subjects exposed to, actively infected with, or recovered from COVID-19 were included in the dataset. Nearly every sample came with metadata listing a de-identified subject ID, COVID-19 status, age in years and sex. Overall study outcomes, separate from this receptor: Clinical and demographic metadata were provided uncurated, with the amount varying by source and participant.

The CDR3 contains 17 residues, cysteine and phenylalanine counted. Of all the DNA, just the CDR3 is kept, 51 bases in frame from base 1. CDR1 and CDR2 (LGHNA, YSLEER) derive from the germline V gene. From V the trimming removes 0 bases and from J it removes 4 bases, while the gene matches leave 11 bases of the junction unaccounted for. A second Seattle source provided samples from volunteer blood donors who had recovered from COVID-19. Each collaborating institution followed its own protocols to collect whole blood in K2EDTA tubes. For TCRbeta analysis, collaborators shipped samples in one of three forms: frozen whole blood, isolated PBMCs, or DNA extracted from either of those sample types. Notes on this clone: Its recognized antigen is unknown. The input lacks base qualities; no much larger clone sits a single base away.

TCRbeta CDR3 regions were amplified from genomic DNA by means of the immunoSEQ Assay, a bias-controlled multiplex PCR. The study's processing was this. The number of nucleated cells in each sample was estimated from the amplification of reference gene primers within the assay. To quantify the absolute abundance of each unique TCRbeta CDR3 rearrangement, sequence reads were collapsed and filtered. For each sample, productive Simpson clonality was calculated by taking the square root of Simpson's diversity index across productive rearrangements. The table comes from immuneACCESS by way of TCRdb, which keeps in-frame sequences with V and J called. Part of the clones is missing from these tables; in studies checked, under half for an unresolved V gene and the rest for unknown reasons. V and J calls and clone size are given by that table; D and trimming were obtained from the DNA. For this sample there are hundreds of thousands of clones; around 91% appear just once. Roughly 3.5% of the sample is taken by the ten largest.

The chain employs TRBV4-3 and TRBJ2-5; TRBD2 lines up with 7 middle nucleotides. The TCR comes from a woman aged 18-29 years who had recovered from COVID-19. The sample comprised peripheral blood. CDR3 reads: CASSQDQDWGRAETQYF. In nucleotide form, the sequence is TGCGCCAGCAGCCAAGATCAGGACTGGGGGAGGGCAGAGACCCAGTACTTC.